The next 18 T cell receptor beta chains were all read from a single sample in a study of T cells after yellow fever vaccination. TCRdb ran MiXCR on the 5' RACE reads and lists one entry per CDR3 protein. The profile shows 300,000 to 400,000 distinct CDR3 sequences, approximately 12% of them singletons. The sequences come from CD4+ T cells sorted from PBMCs, collected 15 days after the yellow fever booster vaccination. These receptors came from a man between 18 and 35 years old who received the YFV17D yellow fever vaccine.

This clonotype has only a few counts. The V call is TRBV12-3 or TRBV12-4, the J call TRBJ2-1; no definite D call. Between the trimmed V and J ends, which lost 2 bases and 5 bases, there was a span of 7 bases. The CDR3 contains 13 residues. The CDR3 region is CASSLTRDNEQFF. The CDR3 nucleotides are TGTGCCAGCAGTTTAACCCGAGACAATGAGCAGTTCTTC.

This clonotype was detected only a few times. The chain carries TRBV28 and TRBJ2-1, with TRBD1 matching 8 bases. J was trimmed by 4 bases and V by 6 bases; bases with no gene match: 11. There are 16 residues in the CDR3. The germline V gene has CDR1 MDHEN and CDR2 SYDVKM. CDR3 sequence (DNA): TGTGCCAGCAGGCTTCTCGGGACAGGAGCATACAATGAGCAGTTCTTC. Encoded protein: CASRLLGTGAYNEQFF.

This clonotype has only a few counts. The rearrangement links TRBV15 to TRBJ2-3, with D unclear. Germline loops: CDR1 LNHNV, CDR2 YYDKDF (reference sequence). The CDR3 is 13 residues long. Trimming pared 0 bases from V and 4 bases from J, leaving 5 bases between. DNA for the CDR3: TGTGCCACCAGCAGAGAGAGGCCAGATACGCAGTATTTT. Amino acid sequence: CATSRERPDTQYF.

The chain employs TRBV7-8 and TRBJ1-1; no reliable D call. The CDR3 loop spans 13 amino acids. V lost 6 bases to trimming and J lost 1 base, with 9 bases between them. Germline CDR1 and CDR2: SGHVS and FQNEAQ. CDR3 protein: CASREDGNTEAFF. The CDR3 region has the DNA TGTGCCAGCAGAGAAGACGGGAACACTGAAGCTTTCTTT.

The chain links TRBV5-5 to TRBJ1-3; no clear D. Germline CDR1 reads SGHKS; CDR2 reads YYEKEE (reference sequence). Trimming took 0 bases from V and 0 from J, leaving 7 bases between them. The CDR3 is 15 residues long. The CDR3 region has the DNA TGTGCCAGCAGCTTGGACACTCACTCTGGAAACACCATATATTTT. This gives the protein CASSLDTHSGNTIYF.

The genes are TRBV7-6 and TRBJ2-6, with no clear D. The CDR3 contains 20 residues. V was clipped by 5 bases and J by 0 bases, with 23 bases between them. Germline V gene sequence: CDR1 SGHVS, CDR2 FNYEAQ. The CDR3 DNA is TGTGCCAGCAGCCCAACCCAGATCGGCGCACCGAGCTCTGGGGCCAACGTCCTGACTTTC. Encoded protein: CASSPTQIGAPSSGANVLTF.

V gene TRBV6-2 or TRBV6-3 combines with J gene TRBJ2-4; 12 bases are a match to TRBD2. The CDR3 loop spans 17 amino acids. Germline CDR1 and CDR2: MNHEY and SVGEGT. Trimming removed 2 bases from V and 5 bases from J; junction bases left unmatched: 7. CDR3 sequence: CASSYVLAGGSQNIQYF. DNA for the CDR3: TGTGCCAGCAGTTACGTACTAGCGGGGGGAAGCCAAAACATTCAGTACTTC.

The chain has TRBV6-5 and TRBJ2-7, with D maybe TRBD1 (6 bases). CDR3 length equals 13 residues. Looked up from germline, CDR1 is MNHEY and CDR2 is SVGAGI. With 5 bases removed from V and 3 bases from J, the gap between germline ends came to 11 bases. DNA for the CDR3: TGTGCCAGCAGTGAGGGACATCGCTACGAGCAGTACTTC. This gives the protein CASSEGHRYEQYF.

This clonotype was seen repeatedly, ten times or more. The J gene is TRBJ2-2, the V gene TRBV5-1; D is ambiguous. This CDR3 is 14 amino acids long. Per germline, CDR1 SGHRS and CDR2 YFSETQ. V lost 0 bases, J lost 5 bases, and 8 bases lay in between. The CDR3: CASSLGIRTGELFF. The CDR3 DNA reads TGCGCCAGCAGCTTGGGGATTCGTACCGGGGAGCTGTTTTTT.

This chain joins TRBV9 and TRBJ1-1, with TRBD1 as a possible D gene (6 bases). V was cut by 4 bases and J by 8 bases, with 12 bases left in between. Germline CDR1 and CDR2: SGDLS and YYNGEE. The CDR3 is 12 amino acids. The CDR3 region is CASSLPQGEAFF. The CDR3 region has the DNA TGTGCCAGCAGCTTACCTCAGGGGGAAGCTTTCTTT.

This clonotype has a count of ten or more. The V call is TRBV14, the J call TRBJ1-6; D ambiguous. With 6 bases removed from V and 5 bases from J, the gap between germline ends came to 8 bases. This CDR3 is built from 13 residues. CDR1 and CDR2 from the germline V gene are SGHDN and FVKESK. CDR3 residues: CASRRVDNSPLHF. CDR3 coding DNA: TGTGCCAGCAGGAGGGTGGATAATTCACCCCTCCACTTT.

The rearrangement uses TRBV11-2 and TRBJ2-3; possible D gene TRBD2, 6 bases. CDR1 and CDR2 from the germline V gene are SGHAT and FQNNGV. This CDR3 has 14 residues. V lost 3 bases to trimming and J lost 2 bases, with 9 bases between them. The CDR3: CASSFSGITDTQYF. CDR3 DNA: TGTGCCAGCAGCTTTAGCGGAATCACAGATACGCAGTATTTT.

This clonotype was recorded many times. The CDR3 region has the DNA TGCAGTGCTAGAGATAGGAAGGGGGCGGACACTGAAGCTTTCTTT. Amino acid sequence: CSARDRKGADTEAFF. The gene calls are TRBV20-1 and TRBJ1-1; 7 bases map to TRBD1. The V gene's germline CDR1 is DFQATT and CDR2 SNEGSKA (reference sequence). V gave up 0 bases and J gave up 3 bases; unmatched junction bases: 7. The CDR3 sequence is 15 residues long.

This clonotype has a handful of counts. This sequence joins TRBV6-1 and TRBJ1-5, with a weak D call TRBD1 (5 bases). CDR3 length: 17 amino acids. V lost 4 bases, J lost 7 bases, and 23 bases lay in between. CDR1 and CDR2 from the germline V gene are MNHNS and SASEGT. The CDR3 DNA reads as TGTGCCAGCAGTGTTTGGCCGGGACGGGGCCGACGACAGCCCCAGCATTTT. It is translated as CASSVWPGRGRRQPQHF.

This clonotype was counted many times. V and J are TRBV20-1 and TRBJ2-3; tentatively, D is TRBD2 (5 bases). V lost 6 bases and J lost 5, with 12 bases in between. Germline CDR1 and CDR2: DFQATT and SNEGSKA (reference sequence). CDR3 length equals 12 residues. In DNA, the CDR3 is TGCAGTGCCCAAGTGGCGGGAGATACGCAGTATTTT. The encoded protein is CSAQVAGDTQYF.

J is TRBJ2-3 and V is TRBV10-3; 10 positions agree with TRBD1. CDR1 ENHRY and CDR2 SYGVKD come from the germline V gene. The CDR3 is 13 residues long. V lost 8 bases to trimming and J lost 7 bases; unmatched junction nucleotides: 6. CDR3 residues: CAIGDRGWNTQYF. CDR3 nucleotides: TGTGCCATCGGGGACAGGGGCTGGAATACGCAGTATTTT.

Many counts were recorded for this clonotype. V and J are TRBV15 and TRBJ2-1; unclear D gene. The V end was cut by 0 bases, the J end by 12 bases, with 33 bases between. Germline V gives CDR1 LNHNV, CDR2 YYDKDF (reference sequence). This CDR3 is 20 amino acids long. DNA of the CDR3: TGTGCCACCAGCAGAGATCTATCGGGCCCTATGGTCACTACAATGAGGTGGCAGTTCTTC. Amino acid sequence: CATSRDLSGPMVTTMRWQFF.

This chain joins TRBV30 and TRBJ2-6; D gene uncertain. From germline, CDR1 is GTSNPN and CDR2 SVGIG (reference sequence). This CDR3 region has 15 residues. CDR3 in amino acids: CVMLGTNSGANVLTF. CDR3 DNA: TGTGTCATGCTGGGCACGAACTCTGGGGCCAACGTCCTGACTTTC.